Following are 30 T cell receptor beta chains from one sample sequenced in a study of T cell responses to AZD1222 COVID-19 vaccine. Some clones are missing from TCRdb's copy, which holds only in-frame ones; the method was immunoSEQ multiplex PCR. Here the sample spans just over 150,000 clones, 87% being singletons. Specimen: peripheral blood, collected 28 days after the second AZD1222 dose. The receptors originated from an adult who received the AZD1222 COVID-19 vaccine.

This chain joins TRBV7-9 and TRBJ2-3; no firm D call. The CDR3 runs to 15 residues. Germline values: CDR1 SEHNR, CDR2 FQNEAQ (reference sequence). V was pared by 4 bases and J by 3 bases, with 14 bases between. The CDR3 nucleotides are TGTGCCAGCAGCTCCACGCGGCTATCGACAGATACGCAGTATTTT. It encodes CASSSTRLSTDTQYF. Using reference TRBV7-9 and TRBJ2-3 for the parts outside the CDR3, the full variable domain is DTGVSQNPRHKITKRGQNVTFRCDPISEHNRLYWYRQTLGQGPEFLTYFQNEAQLEKSRLLSDRFSAERPKGSFSTLEIQRTEQGDSAMYLCASSSTRLSTDTQYFGPGTRLTVL.

The CDR3 spells CASSLEREYNEQFF. The CDR3 DNA reads TGTGCCAGCAGTTTGGAGCGGGAGTACAATGAGCAGTTCTTC. The gene calls are TRBV27 and TRBJ2-1, with 8 bases aligning to TRBD2. Germline values: CDR1 MNHEY, CDR2 SMNVEV (reference sequence). Trimming at V came to 3 bases and at J to 4 bases, leaving 2 bases not matched to a gene. The CDR3 length is 14 residues.

The chain recombines TRBV5-1 with TRBJ1-4; D is perhaps TRBD1 (5 bases). The CDR3 is 14 residues long. In germline, CDR1 is SGHRS, CDR2 YFSETQ. Trimming took 0 bases from V and 4 from J, leaving 7 bases between them. CDR3 in amino acids: CASSLETVNEKLFF. CDR3 DNA sequence: TGCGCCAGCAGCTTGGAGACAGTTAATGAAAAACTGTTTTTT.

The V call is TRBV28, the J call TRBJ2-1, with D maybe TRBD2 (6 bases). The CDR3 is made up of 15 amino acids. Trimming pared 5 bases from V and 2 bases from J, leaving 13 bases between. Germline V gene sequence: CDR1 MDHEN, CDR2 SYDVKM. For the CDR3, the DNA is TGTGCCAGCAGTCCATCCCGGGGGACCTACAATGAGCAGTTCTTC. Amino acids: CASSPSRGTYNEQFF.

The gene calls are TRBV20-1 and TRBJ2-5; D is uncertain. V dropped 6 bases and J dropped 5 bases, with 10 bases sitting between them. CDR3 length equals 11 residues. Germline V gene sequence: CDR1 DFQATT, CDR2 SNEGSKA (reference sequence). The CDR3 protein is CSAGNEETQYF. In nucleotides, the CDR3 is TGCAGTGCGGGGAACGAGGAGACCCAGTACTTC.

V and J are TRBV7-9 and TRBJ1-2; TRBD1 matches 7 bases. This CDR3 spans 15 amino acids. V lost 3 bases, J lost 3 bases, and 7 bases stayed unmatched. The V gene's germline CDR1 is SEHNR and CDR2 FQNEAQ (reference sequence). The CDR3 nucleotides read TGTGCCAGCAGCTTGAGCAGGGGGGAGGACTATGGCTACACCTTC. It specifies CASSLSRGEDYGYTF.

This clone was seen a handful of times. The CDR3 loop reads CASSHYPGLGTEQYF. CDR3 coding DNA: TGTGCCAGCAGCCATTACCCGGGACTTGGGACCGAGCAGTACTTC. The genes are TRBV7-8 and TRBJ2-7; tentative D call: TRBD2 (6 bases). There are 15 residues in the CDR3. The V gene's germline CDR1 is SGHVS and CDR2 FQNEAQ. The V gene lost 5 bases and the J gene lost 6 bases, with 20 bases spanning the gap.

The rearrangement joins TRBV9 to TRBJ1-5; D is undetermined. The CDR3 length is 14 residues. Trimming cost V 7 bases and J 2 bases, with 13 bases left between them. The germline gives CDR1 SGDLS, CDR2 YYNGEE. CDR3 amino acids: CASGVSPGNQPQHF. CDR3 nucleotide sequence: TGTGCCAGCGGGGTTTCACCGGGCAATCAGCCCCAGCATTTT.

DNA for the CDR3: TGTGCCAGCAGCACGGGACTGAGCAATCAGCCCCAGCATTTT. Translating it yields CASSTGLSNQPQHF. The rearrangement joins TRBV6-6 to TRBJ1-5; D possibly corresponds to TRBD1 (5 bases). Germline V gene sequence: CDR1 MNHNY, CDR2 SVGAGI (reference sequence). V was clipped by 6 bases and J by 1 base, with 10 bases between them. The CDR3 extends over 14 amino acids.

The chain combines TRBV19 with TRBJ2-3; a weak D match, TRBD1 (6 bases). The germline V gene encodes CDR1 LNHDA and CDR2 SQIVND (reference sequence). The CDR3 is made up of 14 amino acids. V lost 4 bases to trimming and J lost 4 bases, with 12 bases between them. The CDR3 region is CASSTQGISDTQYF. Written as DNA, the CDR3 is TGTGCCAGTAGTACACAGGGAATTTCAGATACGCAGTATTTT.

A single count supports this clone. The gene calls are TRBV29-1 and TRBJ2-7; TRBD2 aligns across 9 bases. V was pared by 3 bases and J by 0 bases, with 6 bases of the junction left unmatched. Germline CDR1 reads SQVTM; CDR2 reads ANQGSEA. The CDR3 totals 15 residues. For the CDR3, the DNA is TGCAGCGTTGACGGGGTAGCGGGGGTCTCCTACGAGCAGTACTTC. It translates to CSVDGVAGVSYEQYF.

The chain couples TRBV5-1 to TRBJ1-1, with D hard to call. V gave up 0 bases and J gave up 0 bases, with 6 bases separating them. Germline lookup yields CDR1 SGHRS and CDR2 YFSETQ. This CDR3 is 14 amino acids long. The CDR3 is CASSLDLVNTEAFF. CDR3 DNA sequence: TGCGCCAGCAGCTTGGATTTGGTGAACACTGAAGCTTTCTTT. Full variable domain (outside the CDR3, taken from reference TRBV5-1 and TRBJ1-1): KAGVTQTPRYLIKTRGQQVTLSCSPISGHRSVSWYQQTPGQGLQFLFEYFSETQRNKGNFPGRFSGRQFSNSRSEMNVSTLELGDSALYLCASSLDLVNTEAFFGQGTRLTVV.

CDR3 region: CASSERDRVLHGYTF. CDR3 nucleotide sequence: TGTGCCAGCAGTGAAAGGGACAGGGTATTACATGGCTACACCTTC. The V call is TRBV2, the J call TRBJ1-2; TRBD1 aligns across 9 bases. Germline V gene data show CDR1 as SNHLY and CDR2 as FYNNEI. V gave up 2 bases and J gave up 6 bases; unmatched junction bases: 7. This CDR3 comprises 15 residues.

This rearrangement joins TRBV5-1 to TRBJ2-2; D unresolved. V was clipped by 4 bases and J by 6 bases, with 13 bases between them. Looked up from germline, CDR1 is SGHRS and CDR2 is YFSETQ. This CDR3 is built from 14 residues. In DNA form, the CDR3 reads TGCGCCAGCAGCATATTAGACCCAGCCGGGGAGCTGTTTTTT. Its protein is CASSILDPAGELFF.

This clone was found a few times. The V and J genes are TRBV3-1 (or the pseudogene TRBV3-2) and TRBJ2-7; no firm D call. V lost 4 bases and J lost 7, with 14 bases in between. CDR1 and CDR2 (germline): LGHDT, YNNKEL (reference sequence). The CDR3 totals 13 residues. The CDR3 is CASSRRSSLEQYF. CDR3 sequence (DNA): TGTGCCAGCAGCCGACGCAGTTCGCTAGAGCAGTACTTC.

This chain joins TRBV7-8 and TRBJ2-7; maybe TRBD2 (6 bases). This CDR3 has 11 amino acids. V shed 5 bases and J shed 6 bases, with 8 bases lying between them. Germline V CDR1 and CDR2: SGHVS, FQNEAQ. CDR3 loop: CASSGGLEQYF. Here the CDR3 DNA reads TGTGCCAGCAGCGGAGGGCTCGAGCAGTACTTC.

There are a few counts of this clone. The chain joins TRBV6-2 or TRBV6-3 to TRBJ2-1; 10 bases map to TRBD2. CDR1 is MNHEY, CDR2 SVGEGT, per germline. CDR3 length: 15 amino acids. J was trimmed by 3 bases and V by 4 bases; bases with no gene match: 3. CDR3 region: CASSSQREGYNEQFF. The CDR3, as DNA: TGTGCCAGCAGTTCCCAGCGGGAGGGCTACAATGAGCAGTTCTTC.

The gene calls are TRBV9 and TRBJ2-7; D is unclear. This CDR3 spans 14 amino acids. V dropped 3 bases and J dropped 0 bases, with 10 bases sitting between them. Germline CDR1 reads SGDLS; CDR2 reads YYNGEE. The CDR3 region has the DNA TGTGCCAGCAGCGAAAGTGGAAGCTCCTACGAGCAGTACTTC. Residues: CASSESGSSYEQYF.

The J gene is TRBJ1-4, the V gene TRBV5-1; D uncertain. The CDR3 loop spans 15 amino acids. The germline V gene encodes CDR1 SGHRS and CDR2 YFSETQ. Between the trimmed V and J ends, which lost 4 bases and 0 bases, there was a span of 10 bases. The CDR3 sequence: CASSLEAATNEKLFF. CDR3 nucleotide sequence: TGCGCCAGCAGCCTGGAGGCGGCAACTAATGAAAAACTGTTTTTT.

The chain uses TRBV15 and TRBJ1-5; D remains unclear. Germline V lookup: CDR1 LNHNV, CDR2 YYDKDF (reference sequence). With 1 base removed from V and 3 bases from J, the gap between germline ends came to 7 bases. This CDR3 comprises 14 residues. The chain's CDR3 is CATSRGLVNQPQHF. The CDR3 region has the DNA TGTGCCACCAGCAGAGGGCTGGTCAATCAGCCCCAGCATTTT.

The chain combines TRBV2 with TRBJ1-2; D is perhaps TRBD1 (6 bases). Trimming took off 7 bases at V and 3 bases at J, with 12 bases between the two ends. This CDR3 spans 13 amino acids. Germline V gives CDR1 SNHLY, CDR2 FYNNEI. CDR3 region: CASKAGEDYGYTF. In DNA form, the CDR3 reads TGTGCCAGCAAGGCAGGGGAGGACTATGGCTACACCTTC.

The rearrangement joins TRBV6-1 to TRBJ2-7, with D possibly TRBD1 on 5 matching bases. The germline V gene has CDR1 MNHNS and CDR2 SASEGT. The V and J ends lost 3 bases and 3 bases respectively, with 9 bases between them. This CDR3 spans 13 amino acids. CDR3 bases: TGTGCCAGCAGTGATGGACACTTCTACGAGCAGTACTTC. Translation: CASSDGHFYEQYF.

The rearrangement joins TRBV5-1 to TRBJ1-1; TRBD1 aligns across 10 bases. This CDR3 is 16 amino acids long. Trimming took 3 bases from V and 2 from J; bases not matched to a gene: 7. The germline V gene has CDR1 SGHRS and CDR2 YFSETQ. CDR3 in DNA: TGCGCCAGCAGCTGGACAAGGGACAGGGGAAACACTGAAGCTTTCTTT. Translation: CASSWTRDRGNTEAFF. Using reference TRBV5-1 and TRBJ1-1 for the parts outside the CDR3, the full variable domain is KAGVTQTPRYLIKTRGQQVTLSCSPISGHRSVSWYQQTPGQGLQFLFEYFSETQRNKGNFPGRFSGRQFSNSRSEMNVSTLELGDSALYLCASSWTRDRGNTEAFFGQGTRLTVV.

CDR3 nucleotide sequence: TGTGCCAGCAGCTTCGACAGTTTAGGCTCACCCCTCCACTTT. Residues: CASSFDSLGSPLHF. The chain has TRBV11-3 and TRBJ1-6; tentatively, D is TRBD1 (5 bases). In germline, CDR1 is SGHNT, CDR2 YENEEA. The V end lost 3 bases, the J end lost 10 bases, and 13 bases lay between the germline ends. The CDR3 covers 14 residues.

V and J are TRBV19 and TRBJ2-1, with D maybe TRBD1 (5 bases). CDR1 is LNHDA and CDR2 is SQIVND in the germline V gene (reference sequence). This CDR3 is 13 amino acids long. The V gene lost 1 base and the J gene lost 8 bases, with 9 bases spanning the gap. The CDR3 here is CASSIALGHEQFF. CDR3 DNA: TGTGCCAGTAGTATAGCCCTGGGGCATGAGCAGTTCTTC. The full variable domain, in which reference TRBV19 and TRBJ2-1 provide the parts outside the CDR3, is DGGITQSPKYLFRKEGQNVTLSCEQNLNHDAMYWYRQDPGQGLRLIYYSQIVNDFQKGDIAEGYSVSREKKESFPLTVTSAQKNPTAFYLCASSIALGHEQFFGPGTRLTVL.

The V call is TRBV29-1, the J call TRBJ2-3; 8 nucleotides line up with TRBD2. Germline CDR1 reads SQVTM; CDR2 reads ANQGSEA. There are 13 residues in the CDR3. Trimming at V came to 7 bases and at J to 5 bases, leaving 8 bases not matched to a gene. CDR3 in amino acids: CSAGGGLGDTQYF. The CDR3 nucleotides are TGCAGCGCGGGGGGGGGACTTGGAGATACGCAGTATTTT.

The V and J genes are TRBV27 and TRBJ2-1; no clear D. V was shortened by 3 bases and J by 6 bases, with 21 bases between the two germline ends. Germline V CDR1 and CDR2: MNHEY, SMNVEV (reference sequence). The CDR3 contains 17 residues. This chain's CDR3 is CASSLMSSLSGPNEQFF. In DNA, the CDR3 is TGTGCCAGCAGTTTGATGAGTAGCCTCTCGGGTCCCAATGAGCAGTTCTTC.

The rearrangement links TRBV15 to TRBJ2-7, with 7 nucleotides matching TRBD1. The junction had 5 bases not matched to a gene; V was cut back by 0 bases and J by 3 bases. Germline loops: CDR1 LNHNV, CDR2 YYDKDF (reference sequence). This CDR3 has 15 amino acids. CDR3: CATSRESGDSYEQYF. The CDR3 region has the DNA TGTGCCACCAGCAGAGAGTCAGGGGACAGCTACGAGCAGTACTTC.

This sequence joins TRBV5-1 and TRBJ2-2; 11 bases agree with TRBD2. The germline gives CDR1 SGHRS, CDR2 YFSETQ. The CDR3 runs to 16 residues. The V gene end was trimmed by 1 base and the J gene end by 2 bases; junction bases not matched to a gene: 1. The CDR3 spells CASSLTSGRNTGELFF. In DNA, the CDR3 is TGCGCCAGCAGCTTGACTAGCGGGAGAAACACCGGGGAGCTGTTTTTT.

The DNA of the CDR3 is TGTGCCAGCTCAAGTCAAAACACCGGGGAGCTGTTTTTT. It encodes CASSSQNTGELFF. The V gene is TRBV18, the J gene TRBJ2-2; D is ambiguous. V was trimmed by 5 bases and J by 2 bases, leaving 6 bases between them. Germline V gene data show CDR1 as KGHSH and CDR2 as LQKENI. This CDR3 is built from 13 residues.